This T cell receptor beta chain was sequenced during a study of blood T cell repertoires in COVID-19. Overall study context: Acute and convalescent COVID-19 specimens originated in the United States, Italy and Spain.

This clone has a handful of counts. In the authors' workflow: Estimation of nucleated cell counts was performed using reference gene primer amplification. Sequencing was performed with immunoSEQ multiplex PCR; in TCRdb, only in-frame clones are kept and a portion is missing. The V and J calls and clone size are taken from that table; D and trimming were inferred from the DNA. The data show 210,000 or so clones, with around 84% seen just once and approximately 4.6% held by the top ten. The V gene lost 7 bases and the J gene lost 2 bases, with 5 bases spanning the gap. The CDR3 spans 12 residues. This study enrolled people aged about 18 to 100 from 20 to 25 US geographic areas. Which cohort a participant joined came from the clinical history participants gave.

Sequenced input: PBMCs or T cells enriched from blood (not recorded which). The clonotype was recovered from a man aged 25 to 45 with acute COVID-19. The chain combines TRBV12-3 or TRBV12-4 with TRBJ2-2; D call uncertain. The CDR3 protein is CASTFNTGELFF. In nucleotides, the CDR3 is TGTGCCAGCACCTTCAACACCGGGGAGCTGTTTTTT.